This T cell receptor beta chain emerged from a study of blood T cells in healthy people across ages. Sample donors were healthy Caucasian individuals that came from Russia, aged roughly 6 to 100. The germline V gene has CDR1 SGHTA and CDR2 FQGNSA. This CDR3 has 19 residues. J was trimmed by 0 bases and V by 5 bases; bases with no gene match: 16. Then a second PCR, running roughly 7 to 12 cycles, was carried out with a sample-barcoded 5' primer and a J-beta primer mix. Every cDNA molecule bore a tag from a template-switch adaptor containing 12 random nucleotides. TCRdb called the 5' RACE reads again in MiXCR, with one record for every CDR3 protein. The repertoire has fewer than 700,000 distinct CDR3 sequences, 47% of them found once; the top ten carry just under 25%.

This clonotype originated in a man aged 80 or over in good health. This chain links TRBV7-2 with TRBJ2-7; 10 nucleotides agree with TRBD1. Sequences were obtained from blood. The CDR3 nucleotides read TGTGCCAGCAGCCTCTTACCGGGACAGGGGCCCTACGGCTCCTACGAGCAGTACTTC. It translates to CASSLLPGQGPYGSYEQYF.